These T cell receptor beta chains were read from a single sample in a study of Ad26.COV2.S vaccination and SARS-CoV-2 variants. The repertoire was sequenced with immunoSEQ multiplex PCR; TCRdb's copy has only in-frame clones and lacks some. This sample carries some 270,000 clones, around nine tenths of them seen once, and the ten largest clones take roughly 3%. The source was peripheral blood, collected in a trial of Ad26.COV2.S vaccine versus placebo. The source is a person aged 18-60 years who received the Ad26.COV2.S COVID-19 vaccine or a placebo. Both conserved end residues are part of each CDR3. The order of the fields is clone size, V gene, D gene, J gene, CDR3 protein, CDR3 DNA. D genes are given only for firm matches. Only part of the rows carry a size: once, few, many, or a class if the clone is expanded.

size: NA
V: TRBV5-1
D: TRBD1
J: TRBJ2-2
CDR3: CASSRTGQATGELFF
DNA: TGCGCCAGCAGCAGGACGGGACAGGCCACCGGGGAGCTGTTTTTT

size: NA
V: TRBV27
D: NA
J: TRBJ1-5
CDR3: CASSLSGSQPQHF
DNA: TGTGCCAGCAGTTTATCAGGGAGCCAGCCCCAGCATTTT

size: NA
V: TRBV3-1/TRBV3-2
D: NA
J: TRBJ2-3
CDR3: CASSQWREGPDTQYF
DNA: TGTGCCAGCAGCCAATGGCGGGAAGGCCCAGATACGCAGTATTTT

size: NA
V: TRBV24-1
D: NA
J: TRBJ2-2
CDR3: CATSDLGRDTGELFF
DNA: TGTGCCACCAGTGATTTGGGCAGGGACACCGGGGAGCTGTTTTTT

size: NA
V: TRBV19
D: TRBD1
J: TRBJ1-2
CDR3: CASSIDLRTGGGYTF
DNA: TGTGCCAGTAGTATAGATCTTCGGACAGGAGGCGGCTACACCTTC

size: few
V: TRBV3-1/TRBV3-2
D: NA
J: TRBJ1-1
CDR3: CASSQFQGKTEAFF
DNA: TGTGCCAGCAGCCAATTTCAAGGTAAGACTGAAGCTTTCTTT

size: NA
V: TRBV7-9
D: NA
J: TRBJ2-3
CDR3: CASSLKGSTDTQYF
DNA: TGTGCCAGCAGCTTAAAGGGCAGCACAGATACGCAGTATTTT

size: NA
V: TRBV18
D: TRBD2
J: TRBJ2-3
CDR3: CASLLEAGVRTDTQYF
DNA: TGTGCCAGCCTTTTAGAAGCGGGGGTGCGCACAGATACGCAGTATTTT

size: NA
V: TRBV4-1
D: TRBD2
J: TRBJ2-5
CDR3: CASSQGLAGGGETQYF
DNA: TGCGCCAGCAGCCAAGGGTTAGCGGGAGGGGGAGAGACCCAGTACTTC

size: NA
V: TRBV11-2
D: NA
J: TRBJ1-2
CDR3: CASSLTPGWQPNYGYTF
DNA: TGTGCCAGCAGCCTAACCCCCGGGTGGCAGCCTAACTATGGCTACACCTTC

size: NA
V: TRBV19
D: NA
J: TRBJ1-2
CDR3: CASTSAFGDGYTF
DNA: TGTGCCAGTACCTCGGCCTTCGGCGATGGCTACACCTTC

size: NA
V: TRBV5-1
D: NA
J: TRBJ2-5
CDR3: CASSLMGGQETQYF
DNA: TGCGCCAGCAGCTTGATGGGCGGCCAAGAGACCCAGTACTTC

size: NA
V: TRBV4-1
D: NA
J: TRBJ2-3
CDR3: CASSQEVIKGRRSDTQYF
DNA: TGCGCCAGCAGCCAAGAGGTAATCAAGGGCCGACGCTCAGATACGCAGTATTTT

size: NA
V: TRBV7-9
D: NA
J: TRBJ2-2
CDR3: CASRKQGERTGELFF
DNA: TGTGCCAGCAGAAAACAAGGAGAGAGAACCGGGGAGCTGTTTTTT

size: NA
V: TRBV4-3
D: NA
J: TRBJ2-5
CDR3: CASSQAGRETQYF
DNA: TGCGCCAGCAGCCAAGCAGGGCGAGAGACCCAGTACTTC

size: NA
V: TRBV7-9
D: TRBD2
J: TRBJ2-5
CDR3: CASSPSGNQETQYF
DNA: TGTGCCAGCAGCCCTAGCGGGAACCAAGAGACCCAGTACTTC

size: NA
V: TRBV7-9
D: NA
J: TRBJ2-5
CDR3: CASSLAQGVVETQYF
DNA: TGTGCCAGCAGCTTGGCACAGGGAGTTGTAGAGACCCAGTACTTC

size: NA
V: TRBV13
D: TRBD2
J: TRBJ2-3
CDR3: CASNVGLAEADTQYF
DNA: TGTGCCAGCAACGTGGGACTAGCGGAGGCAGATACGCAGTATTTT

size: NA
V: TRBV25-1
D: NA
J: TRBJ1-5
CDR3: CASSENNNNQPQHF
DNA: TGTGCCAGCAGTGAAAACAACAACAATCAGCCCCAGCATTTT

size: few
V: TRBV7-2
D: TRBD1
J: TRBJ1-6
CDR3: CASSFTGGEGSPLHF
DNA: TGTGCCAGCAGCTTTACAGGGGGCGAGGGTTCACCCCTCCACTTT

size: NA
V: TRBV5-4
D: NA
J: TRBJ1-1
CDR3: CASSPLGVLNTEAFF
DNA: TGTGCCAGCAGCCCACTAGGGGTATTGAACACTGAAGCTTTCTTT

size: NA
V: TRBV5-6
D: TRBD1
J: TRBJ1-2
CDR3: CASSLYSGQNYGYTF
DNA: TGTGCCAGCAGCTTGTACTCGGGACAGAACTATGGCTACACCTTC

size: NA
V: TRBV15
D: NA
J: TRBJ2-7
CDR3: CATSPRGHEQYF
DNA: TGTGCCACCAGCCCGAGGGGCCACGAGCAGTACTTC

size: few
V: TRBV9
D: TRBD2
J: TRBJ2-3
CDR3: CASSVSGTTDTQYF
DNA: TGTGCCAGCAGCGTAAGCGGGACCACAGATACGCAGTATTTT

size: NA
V: TRBV2
D: TRBD1
J: TRBJ1-4
CDR3: CASSELWGTGGNEKLFF
DNA: TGTGCCAGCAGTGAACTTTGGGGGACAGGGGGTAATGAAAAACTGTTTTTT

size: once
V: TRBV3-1/TRBV3-2
D: TRBD1
J: TRBJ1-2
CDR3: CASSQVRQGGYGYTF
DNA: TGTGCCAGCAGCCAAGTTCGACAGGGAGGCTATGGCTACACCTTC

size: NA
V: TRBV21-1
D: NA
J: TRBJ2-3
CDR3: CASTEQGGTDTQYF
DNA: TGTGCTAGCACCGAACAGGGTGGCACAGATACGCAGTATTTT

size: NA
V: TRBV3-1/TRBV3-2
D: NA
J: TRBJ1-5
CDR3: CASSQGGTVRNQPQHF
DNA: TGTGCCAGCAGCCAAGGTGGGACGGTACGAAATCAGCCCCAGCATTTT

size: NA
V: TRBV5-6
D: TRBD2
J: TRBJ2-1
CDR3: CASSRYPLAGGRYNEQFF
DNA: TGTGCCAGCAGCCGGTACCCACTAGCGGGAGGCCGCTACAATGAGCAGTTCTTC

size: NA
V: TRBV10-3
D: NA
J: TRBJ1-5
CDR3: CAISDKETDSNQPQHF
DNA: TGTGCCATCAGTGATAAAGAGACTGATAGCAATCAGCCCCAGCATTTT

size: NA
V: TRBV30
D: TRBD2
J: TRBJ2-1
CDR3: CAWSASGRSYNEQFF
DNA: TGTGCCTGGAGTGCGAGCGGGAGAAGCTACAATGAGCAGTTCTTC

size: many
V: TRBV5-1
D: NA
J: TRBJ2-2
CDR3: CASSLEFATANTGELFF
DNA: TGCGCCAGCAGCTTGGAGTTTGCGACGGCGAACACCGGGGAGCTGTTTTTT

size: once
V: TRBV6-5
D: TRBD2
J: TRBJ2-1
CDR3: CASSPAGGPLYEQFF
DNA: TGTGCCAGCAGTCCAGCGGGAGGGCCCCTCTATGAGCAGTTCTTC

size: NA
V: TRBV6-5
D: NA
J: TRBJ2-1
CDR3: CASSSPGKEQFF
DNA: TGTGCCAGCAGTTCCCCAGGGAAAGAGCAGTTCTTC